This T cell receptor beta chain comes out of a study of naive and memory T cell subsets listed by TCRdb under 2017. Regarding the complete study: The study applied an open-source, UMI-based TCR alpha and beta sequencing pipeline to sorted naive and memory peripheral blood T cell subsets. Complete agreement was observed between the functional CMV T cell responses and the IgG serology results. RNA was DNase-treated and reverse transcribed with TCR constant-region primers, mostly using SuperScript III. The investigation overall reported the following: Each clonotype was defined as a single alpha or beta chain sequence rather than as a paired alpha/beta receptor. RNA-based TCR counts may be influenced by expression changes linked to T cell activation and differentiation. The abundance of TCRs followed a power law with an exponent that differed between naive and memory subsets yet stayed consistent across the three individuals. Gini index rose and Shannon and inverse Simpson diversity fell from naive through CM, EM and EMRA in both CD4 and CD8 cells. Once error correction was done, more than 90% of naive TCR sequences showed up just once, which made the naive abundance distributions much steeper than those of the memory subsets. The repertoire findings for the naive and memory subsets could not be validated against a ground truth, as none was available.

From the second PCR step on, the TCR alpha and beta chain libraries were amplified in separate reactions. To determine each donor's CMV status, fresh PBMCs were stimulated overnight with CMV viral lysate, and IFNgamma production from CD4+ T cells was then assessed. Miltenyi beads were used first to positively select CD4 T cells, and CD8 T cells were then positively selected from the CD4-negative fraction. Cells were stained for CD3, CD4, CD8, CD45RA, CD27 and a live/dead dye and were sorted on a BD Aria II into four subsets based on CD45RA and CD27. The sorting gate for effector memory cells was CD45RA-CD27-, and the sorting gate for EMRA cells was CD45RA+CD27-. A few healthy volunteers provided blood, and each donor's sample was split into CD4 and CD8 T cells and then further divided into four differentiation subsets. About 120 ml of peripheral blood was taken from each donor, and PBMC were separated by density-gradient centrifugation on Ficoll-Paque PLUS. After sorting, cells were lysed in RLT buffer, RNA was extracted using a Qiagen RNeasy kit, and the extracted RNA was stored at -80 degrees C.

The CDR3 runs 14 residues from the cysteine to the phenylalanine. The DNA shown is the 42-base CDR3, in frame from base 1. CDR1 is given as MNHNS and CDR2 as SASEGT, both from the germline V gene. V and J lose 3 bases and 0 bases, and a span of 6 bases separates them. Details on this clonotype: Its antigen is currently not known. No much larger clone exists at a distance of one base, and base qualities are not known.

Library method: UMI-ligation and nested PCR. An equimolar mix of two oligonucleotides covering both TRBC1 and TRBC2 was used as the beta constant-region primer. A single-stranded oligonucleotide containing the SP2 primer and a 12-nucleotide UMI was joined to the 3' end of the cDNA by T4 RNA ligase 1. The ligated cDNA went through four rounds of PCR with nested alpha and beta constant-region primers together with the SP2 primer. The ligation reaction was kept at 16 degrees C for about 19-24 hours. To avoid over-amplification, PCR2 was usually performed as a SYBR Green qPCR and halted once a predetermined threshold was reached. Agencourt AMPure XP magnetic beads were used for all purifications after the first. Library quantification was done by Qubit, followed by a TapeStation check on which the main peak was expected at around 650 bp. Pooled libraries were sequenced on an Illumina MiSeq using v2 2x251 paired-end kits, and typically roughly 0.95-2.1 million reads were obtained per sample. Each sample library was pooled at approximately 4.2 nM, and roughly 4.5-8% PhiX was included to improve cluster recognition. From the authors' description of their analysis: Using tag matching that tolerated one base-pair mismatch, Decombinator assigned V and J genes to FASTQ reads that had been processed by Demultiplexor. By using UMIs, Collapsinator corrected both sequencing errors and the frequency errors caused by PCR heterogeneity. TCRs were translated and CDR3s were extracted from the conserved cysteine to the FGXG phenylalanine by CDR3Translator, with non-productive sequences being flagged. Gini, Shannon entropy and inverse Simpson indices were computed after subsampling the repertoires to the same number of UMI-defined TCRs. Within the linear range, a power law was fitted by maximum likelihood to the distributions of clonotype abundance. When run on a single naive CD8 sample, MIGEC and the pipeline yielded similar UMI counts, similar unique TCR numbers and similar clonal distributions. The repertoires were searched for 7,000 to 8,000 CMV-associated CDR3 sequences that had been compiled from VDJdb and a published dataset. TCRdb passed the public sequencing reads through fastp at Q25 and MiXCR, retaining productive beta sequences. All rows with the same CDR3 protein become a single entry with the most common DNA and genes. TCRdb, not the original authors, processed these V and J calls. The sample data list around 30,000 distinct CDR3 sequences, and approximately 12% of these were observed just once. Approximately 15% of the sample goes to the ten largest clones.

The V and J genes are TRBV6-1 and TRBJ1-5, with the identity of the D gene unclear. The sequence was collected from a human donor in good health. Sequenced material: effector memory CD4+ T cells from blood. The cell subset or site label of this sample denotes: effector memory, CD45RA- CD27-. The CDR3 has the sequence CASSDYYSNQPQHF. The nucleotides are TGTGCCAGCAGTGACTACTATAGCAATCAGCCCCAGCATTTT.